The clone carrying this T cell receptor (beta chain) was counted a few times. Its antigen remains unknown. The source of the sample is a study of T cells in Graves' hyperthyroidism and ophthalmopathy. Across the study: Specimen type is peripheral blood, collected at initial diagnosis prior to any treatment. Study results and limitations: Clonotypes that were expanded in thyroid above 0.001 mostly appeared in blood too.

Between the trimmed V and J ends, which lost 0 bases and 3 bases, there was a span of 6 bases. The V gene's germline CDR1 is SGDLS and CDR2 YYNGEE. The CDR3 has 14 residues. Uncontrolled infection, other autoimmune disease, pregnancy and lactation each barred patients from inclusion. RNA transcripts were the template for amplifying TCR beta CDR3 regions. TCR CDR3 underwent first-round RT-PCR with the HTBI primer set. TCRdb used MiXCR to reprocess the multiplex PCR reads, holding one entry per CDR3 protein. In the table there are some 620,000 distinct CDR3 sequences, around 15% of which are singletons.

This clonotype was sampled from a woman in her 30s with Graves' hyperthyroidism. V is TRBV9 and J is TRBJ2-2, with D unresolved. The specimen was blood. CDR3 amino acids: CASSVAGHTGELFF. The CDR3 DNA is TGTGCCAGCAGCGTAGCGGGTCACACCGGGGAGCTGTTTTTT.